The rows below give T cell receptor beta chains drawn from one sample of a study of cytomegalovirus exposure and HLA in healthy donors. The table came from immunoSEQ multiplex PCR; TCRdb's copy has only in-frame clones and leaves some out. The sample has over 100,000 clones, over 60% seen once. Specimen: PBMCs. The receptors come from a man aged 35 to 55 in good health and CMV-seropositive. Each CDR3 is given with its conserved first and last residue. Fields, in order: clone size, D gene, J gene, V gene, CDR3 protein, CDR3 DNA. The D gene is left open where the match is weak. Clone sizes are given selectively: once, few, many, or a class where the clone is expanded.

NA | NA | TRBJ1-2 | TRBV7-9 | CASNLARGGYTF | TGTGCCAGCAACTTAGCGCGAGGGGGCTACACCTTC
few | NA | TRBJ2-2 | TRBV7-9 | CASSLVGLANTGELFF | TGTGCCAGCAGCTTAGTTGGGCTGGCGAACACCGGGGAGCTGTTTTTT
NA | TRBD1 | TRBJ1-2 | TRBV19 | CASSIRQGGGYTF | TGTGCCAGTAGTATTCGACAGGGTGGTGGCTACACCTTC
NA | TRBD1 | TRBJ2-5 | TRBV7-9 | CASSLGTGDKYF | TGTGCCAGCAGCTTAGGAACAGGGGATAAGTACTTC
NA | TRBD1 | TRBJ1-2 | TRBV27 | CASSLSPGGYGYTF | TGTGCCAGCAGTTTATCCCCAGGGGGCTATGGCTACACCTTC
NA | NA | TRBJ2-1 | TRBV9 | CASSRRDIDYNEQFF | TGTGCCAGCAGTCGCCGGGACATAGACTACAATGAGCAGTTCTTC
once | NA | TRBJ1-2 | TRBV21-1 | CASSKAPPGQGARNYGYTF | TGTGCCAGCAGCAAAGCCCCCCCGGGACAGGGGGCCCGGAACTATGGCTACACCTTC
NA | NA | TRBJ2-5 | TRBV6-1 | CASSRRDSQETQYF | TGTGCCAGCAGCCGGAGGGACAGCCAAGAGACCCAGTACTTC
NA | TRBD2 | TRBJ2-7 | TRBV9 | CASSGGGNYEQYF | TGTGCCAGCAGCGGGGGGGGGAACTACGAGCAGTACTTC
NA | TRBD1 | TRBJ1-2 | TRBV19 | CASSARGTVYGYTF | TGTGCCAGTAGTGCCCGTGGGACAGTCTATGGCTACACCTTC
NA | NA | TRBJ2-2 | TRBV4-1 | CASSFSPGHLINTGELFF | TGCGCCAGCAGCTTCTCTCCCGGACACCTGATTAACACCGGGGAGCTGTTTTTT
NA | TRBD1 | TRBJ2-7 | TRBV7-3 | CASSLTPGGIAEQYF | TGTGCCAGCAGCTTAACTCCAGGGGGCATAGCCGAGCAGTACTTC
once | TRBD2 | TRBJ2-7 | TRBV7-9 | CASSLRLAGSYEQYF | TGTGCCAGCAGCTTACGGCTAGCGGGCTCCTACGAGCAGTACTTC
NA | TRBD1 | TRBJ2-7 | TRBV18 | CASSPGDRVYEQYF | TGTGCCAGCTCACCCGGAGACAGGGTTTACGAGCAGTACTTC
NA | NA | TRBJ1-2 | TRBV6-5 | CASRSGAASVYGYTF | TGTGCCAGCAGATCAGGGGCGGCCAGCGTCTATGGCTACACCTTC
NA | NA | TRBJ1-2 | TRBV9 | CASSVESDYGYTF | TGTGCCAGCAGCGTAGAGTCAGATTATGGCTACACCTTC
once | TRBD2 | TRBJ2-7 | TRBV19 | CASSIGGNNEQYF | TGTGCCAGTAGTATCGGGGGGAACAACGAGCAGTACTTC
NA | NA | TRBJ1-2 | TRBV19 | CASTLRYNTNNYGYTF | TGTGCCAGTACACTTCGCTACAATACTAATAACTATGGCTACACCTTC
NA | TRBD2 | TRBJ2-7 | TRBV7-9 | CASSQPSGGVEQYF | TGTGCCAGCAGCCAGCCTAGCGGGGGGGTCGAGCAGTACTTC
NA | TRBD1 | TRBJ1-4 | TRBV5-1 | CASSSPGQENEKLFF | TGCGCCAGCAGCTCTCCGGGACAGGAGAATGAAAAACTGTTTTTT
NA | NA | TRBJ2-1 | TRBV28 | CASSLYSDNEQFF | TGTGCCAGCAGTTTATATTCGGACAATGAGCAGTTCTTC
NA | TRBD1 | TRBJ1-4 | TRBV18 | CASSSDRGNEKLFF | TGTGCCAGCTCATCGGACAGGGGTAATGAAAAACTGTTTTTT
NA | NA | TRBJ1-1 | TRBV7-9 | CSSSRGRGNMNTEAFF | TGTTCCAGCAGCCGAGGACGGGGAAACATGAACACTGAAGCTTTCTTT
NA | NA | TRBJ2-5 | TRBV7-9 | CASSSYGETQYF | TGTGCCAGCAGCTCCTATGGTGAGACCCAGTACTTC
NA | NA | TRBJ1-5 | TRBV7-2 | CASSLEVGGALAPGPQHF | TGTGCCAGCAGCTTAGAGGTGGGGGGGGCTCTGGCCCCTGGGCCCCAGCATTTT